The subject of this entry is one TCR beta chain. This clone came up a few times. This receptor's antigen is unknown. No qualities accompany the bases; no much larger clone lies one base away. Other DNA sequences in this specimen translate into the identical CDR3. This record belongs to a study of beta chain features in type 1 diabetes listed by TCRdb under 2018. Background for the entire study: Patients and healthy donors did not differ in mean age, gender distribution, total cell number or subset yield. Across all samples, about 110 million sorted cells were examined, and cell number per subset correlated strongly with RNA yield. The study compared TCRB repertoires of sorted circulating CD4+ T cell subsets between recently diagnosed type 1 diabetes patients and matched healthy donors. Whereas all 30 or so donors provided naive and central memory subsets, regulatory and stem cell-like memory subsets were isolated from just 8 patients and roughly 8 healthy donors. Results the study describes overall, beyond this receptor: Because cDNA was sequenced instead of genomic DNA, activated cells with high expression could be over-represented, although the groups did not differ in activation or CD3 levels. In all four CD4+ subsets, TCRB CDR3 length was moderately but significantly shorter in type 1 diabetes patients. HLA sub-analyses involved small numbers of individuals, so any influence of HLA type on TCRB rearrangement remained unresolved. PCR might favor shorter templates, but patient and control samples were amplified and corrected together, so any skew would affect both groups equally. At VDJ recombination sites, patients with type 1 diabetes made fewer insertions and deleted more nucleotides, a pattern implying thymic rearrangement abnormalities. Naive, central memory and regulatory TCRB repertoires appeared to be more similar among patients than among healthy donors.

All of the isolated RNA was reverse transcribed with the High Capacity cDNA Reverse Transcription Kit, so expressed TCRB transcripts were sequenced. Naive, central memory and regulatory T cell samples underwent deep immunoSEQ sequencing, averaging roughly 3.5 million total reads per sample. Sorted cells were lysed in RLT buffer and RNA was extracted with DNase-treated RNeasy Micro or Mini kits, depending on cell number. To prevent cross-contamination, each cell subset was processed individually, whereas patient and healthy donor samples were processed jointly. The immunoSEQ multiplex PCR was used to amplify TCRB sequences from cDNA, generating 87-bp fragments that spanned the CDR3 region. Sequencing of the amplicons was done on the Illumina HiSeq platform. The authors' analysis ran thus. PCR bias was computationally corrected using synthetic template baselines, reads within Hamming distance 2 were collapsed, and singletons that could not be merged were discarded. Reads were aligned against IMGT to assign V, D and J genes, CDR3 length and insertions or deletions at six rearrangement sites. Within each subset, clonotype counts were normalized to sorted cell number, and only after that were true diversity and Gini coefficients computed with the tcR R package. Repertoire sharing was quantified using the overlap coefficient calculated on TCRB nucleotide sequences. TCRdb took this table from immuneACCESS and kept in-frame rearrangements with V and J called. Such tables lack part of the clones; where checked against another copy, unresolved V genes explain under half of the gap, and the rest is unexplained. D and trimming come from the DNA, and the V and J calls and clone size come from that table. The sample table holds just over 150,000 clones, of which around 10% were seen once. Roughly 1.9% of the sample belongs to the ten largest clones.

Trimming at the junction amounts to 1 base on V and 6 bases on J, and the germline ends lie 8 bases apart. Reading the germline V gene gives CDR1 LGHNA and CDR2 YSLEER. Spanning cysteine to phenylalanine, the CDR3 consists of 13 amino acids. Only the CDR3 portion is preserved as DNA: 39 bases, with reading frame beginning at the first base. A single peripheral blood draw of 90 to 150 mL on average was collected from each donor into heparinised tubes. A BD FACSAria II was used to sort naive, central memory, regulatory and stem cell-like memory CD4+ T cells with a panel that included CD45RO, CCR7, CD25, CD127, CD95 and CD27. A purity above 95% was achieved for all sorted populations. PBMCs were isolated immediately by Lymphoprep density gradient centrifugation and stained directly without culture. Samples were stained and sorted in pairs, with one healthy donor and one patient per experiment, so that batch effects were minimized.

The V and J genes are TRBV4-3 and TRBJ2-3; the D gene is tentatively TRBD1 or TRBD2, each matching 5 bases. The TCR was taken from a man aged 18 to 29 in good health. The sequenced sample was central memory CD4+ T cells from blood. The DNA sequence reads TGCGCCAGCAGCCAAGCGGGGACGGATACGCAGTATTTT. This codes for CASSQAGTDTQYF.